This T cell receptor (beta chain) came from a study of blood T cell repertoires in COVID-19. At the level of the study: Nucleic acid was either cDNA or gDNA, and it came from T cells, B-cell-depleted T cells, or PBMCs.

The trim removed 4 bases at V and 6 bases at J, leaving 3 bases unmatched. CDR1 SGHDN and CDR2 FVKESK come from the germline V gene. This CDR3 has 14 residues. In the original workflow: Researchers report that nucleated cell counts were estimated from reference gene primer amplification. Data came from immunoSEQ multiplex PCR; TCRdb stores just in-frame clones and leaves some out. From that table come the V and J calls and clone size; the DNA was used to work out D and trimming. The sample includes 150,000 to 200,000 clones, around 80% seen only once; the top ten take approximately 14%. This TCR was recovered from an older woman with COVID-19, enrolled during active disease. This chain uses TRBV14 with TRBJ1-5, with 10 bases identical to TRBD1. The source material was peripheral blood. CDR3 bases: TGTGCCAGCAGCCTGACAGGGGGCGGTCAGCCCCAGCATTTT. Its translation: CASSLTGGGQPQHF.